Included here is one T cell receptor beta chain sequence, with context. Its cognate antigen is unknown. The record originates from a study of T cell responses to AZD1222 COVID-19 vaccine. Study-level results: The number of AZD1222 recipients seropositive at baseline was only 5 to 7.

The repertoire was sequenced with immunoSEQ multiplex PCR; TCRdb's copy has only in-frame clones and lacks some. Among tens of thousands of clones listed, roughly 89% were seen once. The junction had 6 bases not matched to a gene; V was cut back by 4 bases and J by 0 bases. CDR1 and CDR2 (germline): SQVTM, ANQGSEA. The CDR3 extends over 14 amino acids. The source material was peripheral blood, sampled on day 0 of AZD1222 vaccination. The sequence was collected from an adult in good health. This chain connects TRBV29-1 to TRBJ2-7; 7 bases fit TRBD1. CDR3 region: CSVGEGASSYEQYF. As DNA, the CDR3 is TGCAGCGTTGGCGAGGGGGCAAGCTCCTACGAGCAGTACTTC.